Presented here are 2 T cell receptor beta chains from one specimen sequenced in a study of blood T cell repertoires in COVID-19 (dated by TCRdb to about 2020). The receptor library was made with the immunoSEQ multiplex PCR assay. TCRdb mirrors the immuneACCESS table, restricted to in-frame sequences. Some clones are absent from its copies; in checked studies, under half trace to an unresolved V gene, and the reason for the others is unknown. This sample gives approximately 300,000 clones in total; roughly 87% of them show up just once. 1% of the sample is held by the ten biggest clonotypes. Material: peripheral blood. Receptors originate from a man between 45 and 60 years old with active or convalescent COVID-19.

V usage is TRBV27 and J usage is TRBJ2-3; 11 bases agree with TRBD1. With V trimmed by 6 bases and J by 2 bases, 13 bases remained unmatched. CDR3 length: 18 residues. The germline gives CDR1 MNHEY, CDR2 SMNVEV (reference sequence). The CDR3, as DNA: TGTGCCAGCAGCCTCGGACAGGGGGCTTACGGCCTCACAGATACGCAGTATTTT. Its protein is CASSLGQGAYGLTDTQYF.

The chain carries TRBV5-1 and TRBJ2-7; TRBD1 is a possible D gene (6 bases). The CDR3 has 15 amino acids. V was shortened by 6 bases and J by 1 base, with 17 bases between the two germline ends. Germline V gene lookup returns CDR1 SGHRS and CDR2 YFSETQ. The CDR3 DNA follows: TGCGCCAGCAAGGCAATTCCCACAGGGTCCTACGAGCAGTACTTC. It translates to CASKAIPTGSYEQYF.